This TCR beta chain appears in the sequencing data of a study of cytomegalovirus exposure and HLA in healthy donors. Study-level points and caveats: An analysis that was carried out later associated 16,951 TCR beta sequences with HLA alleles at 0.05 false discovery rate.

In the PCR, 60 Vbeta and 13 Jbeta primers were used. Sequencing was performed with immunoSEQ multiplex PCR; in TCRdb, only in-frame clones are kept and a portion is missing. In all, the sample yields about 200,000 clones. Details on this clone: Its antigen remains unknown.

The sample was PBMCs. This TCR derives from a girl under 10 years old in good health and CMV-seropositive.

The CDR3 here is CASGRIGTDTQYF. For the CDR3, the DNA is TGTGCCAGCGGGAGAATAGGCACAGATACGCAGTATTTT. The chain joins TRBV6-5 to TRBJ2-3; perhaps TRBD2 as D (5 bases). Germline V gene lookup returns CDR1 MNHEY and CDR2 SVGAGI. Trimming stripped 8 bases from V and 1 base from J, with 10 bases between. CDR3 length equals 13 residues.